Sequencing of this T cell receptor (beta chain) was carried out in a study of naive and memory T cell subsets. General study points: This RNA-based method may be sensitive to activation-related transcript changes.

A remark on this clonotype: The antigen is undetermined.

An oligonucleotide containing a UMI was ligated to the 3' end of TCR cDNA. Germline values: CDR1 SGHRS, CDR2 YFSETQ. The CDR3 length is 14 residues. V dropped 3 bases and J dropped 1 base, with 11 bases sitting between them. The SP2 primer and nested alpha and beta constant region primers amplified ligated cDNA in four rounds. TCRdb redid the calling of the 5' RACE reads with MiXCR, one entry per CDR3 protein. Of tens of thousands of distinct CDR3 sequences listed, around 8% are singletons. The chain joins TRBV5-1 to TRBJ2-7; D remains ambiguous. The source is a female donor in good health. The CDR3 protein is CASSSTQFSYEQYF. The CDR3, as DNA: TGCGCCAGCAGCTCCACGCAATTTTCCTACGAGCAGTACTTC.